This is a list of T cell receptor beta chains from one sample in a study of T cell responses to AZD1222 COVID-19 vaccine. Using immunoSEQ multiplex PCR, the repertoire was profiled, and TCRdb retains in-frame clones only, with some absent. The repertoire holds 150,000 to 200,000 clones, with approximately 93% as singletons. The sample consisted of peripheral blood, taken 28 days after the second AZD1222 dose. The receptors shown here come from an adult who received the AZD1222 COVID-19 vaccine. Both conserved end residues are part of each CDR3. The D gene is left open where the match is weak. Some rows mark clone size as missing; the rest say once, few, many or name a class of expanded clone.

clone_size,v_call,j_call,d_call,cdr3_nt,cdr3_aa
-,TRBV27,TRBJ1-2,TRBD1,TGTGCCAGCAGTTTATTTCCGGACAGGGCGAGGGGGCTCTATGGCTACACCTTC,CASSLFPDRARGLYGYTF
few,TRBV5-4,TRBJ2-3,-,TGTGCCAGCAGCTTGATCGGGTTTACAGATACGCAGTATTTT,CASSLIGFTDTQYF
-,TRBV9,TRBJ2-1,TRBD2,TGTGCCAGCAGCGTAACCTCTAGCGGGGGTGAACACAATGAGCAGTTCTTC,CASSVTSSGGEHNEQFF
few,TRBV18,TRBJ2-7,TRBD2,TGTGCCAGCTCCGCAAGCGGGAGAGCGGACGAGCAGTACTTC,CASSASGRADEQYF
-,TRBV7-9,TRBJ1-1,TRBD1,TGTGCCAGCAGCTTAGGGGGACAGGGCACGAACACTGAAGCTTTCTTT,CASSLGGQGTNTEAFF
-,TRBV5-6,TRBJ2-7,TRBD2,TGTGCCACCCAAGGACTAGCGGGGGGGGCGACGACCTACGAGCAGTACTTC,CATQGLAGGATTYEQYF
-,TRBV6-5,TRBJ2-7,-,TGTGCCAGCCAGAATTCCTACGAGCAGTACTTC,CASQNSYEQYF
-,TRBV19,TRBJ2-3,TRBD2,TGTGCCAGTAAGGTTCTAGCGGGGAACACAGATACGCAGTATTTT,CASKVLAGNTDTQYF
-,TRBV5-1,TRBJ2-7,-,TGCGCCAGCAGCTTGCGCACAGGGAGCTCCTACGAGCAGTACTTC,CASSLRTGSSYEQYF
-,TRBV27,TRBJ2-7,TRBD2,TGTGCCAGCAGTACTAGCGGGAGTATCTACGAGCAGTACTTC,CASSTSGSIYEQYF
-,TRBV7-9,TRBJ1-6,-,TGTGCCAGCAGCTTAGCAGCCTCACCCCTCCACTTT,CASSLAASPLHF
-,TRBV28,TRBJ2-1,-,TGTGCCAGCAGTTTAGATGTATGGGGGGTCAATGAGCAGTTCTTC,CASSLDVWGVNEQFF
once,TRBV10-1,TRBJ1-3,-,TGCGCCAGCAGTGTGTTCGCCGGCCGCTTAAACACCATATATTTT,CASSVFAGRLNTIYF
-,TRBV5-6,TRBJ2-5,TRBD2,TGTGCCAGCAGCTTCCCCGGACTAGCGGGAACCTACCAAGAGACCCAGTACTTC,CASSFPGLAGTYQETQYF
-,TRBV9,TRBJ2-7,-,TGTGCCAGCAGCCTTTCGACGGCGGAGCTCTACGAGCAGTACTTC,CASSLSTAELYEQYF
once,TRBV13,TRBJ2-7,TRBD1,TGTGCCAGCAGCGGACAGGGAAGGCAGTACTTC,CASSGQGRQYF
-,TRBV6-5,TRBJ1-2,TRBD1,TGTGCCAGCCGAACACCGACAGGGCAGTATGGCTACACCTTC,CASRTPTGQYGYTF
-,TRBV10-1,TRBJ1-5,-,TGCGCCAGCAGGATAGGTCGTGGGCAGGGGAGTTTTTTGCGAGGAAATCAGCCCCAGCATTTT,CASRIGRGQGSFLRGNQPQHF
once,TRBV18,TRBJ1-2,TRBD1,TGTGCCAGCTCACCGCTAGCACAGGGGGACTATGGCTACACCTTC,CASSPLAQGDYGYTF
-,TRBV12-3/TRBV12-4,TRBJ1-2,-,TGTGCCAGCAGGTCCACAGGGATCTATGGCTACACCTTC,CASRSTGIYGYTF
-,TRBV6-5,TRBJ1-4,TRBD1,TGTGCCAGCAGCATCACCCGGGACAGGGAAAAACTGTTTTTT,CASSITRDREKLFF
-,TRBV7-9,TRBJ2-5,-,TGTGCCTTTCATCTGGACAGAGAGGTCATGGAGACCCAGTACTTC,CAFHLDREVMETQYF
once,TRBV5-6,TRBJ1-4,-,TGTGCCAGCAGCTTGGGGGTTCCCAACGAAAAACTGTTTTTT,CASSLGVPNEKLFF
-,TRBV18,TRBJ1-2,-,TGTGCCAGCTCACCCCCTCGGGCGGAGGCCGGCTACACCTTC,CASSPPRAEAGYTF
-,TRBV2,TRBJ2-1,-,TGTGCCAGCAGGGAACAGCTAACCTACAATGAGCAGTTCTTC,CASREQLTYNEQFF
-,TRBV7-3,TRBJ2-1,-,TGTGCCAGCAGCTTGAGAGGGTACAATGAGCAGTTCTTC,CASSLRGYNEQFF
-,TRBV7-9,TRBJ2-2,TRBD2,TGTGCCAGCAGCCATCGGGACTACGGGGAGCTGTTTTTT,CASSHRDYGELFF
once,TRBV19,TRBJ2-5,TRBD2,TGTGCCAGTAGCGGACTAGGCCAAGACAAAGAGACCCAGTACTTC,CASSGLGQDKETQYF
once,TRBV9,TRBJ1-6,-,TGTGCCAGCAGCGAGGGCGGGTCAAGCTCCTATAATTCACCCCTCCACTTT,CASSEGGSSSYNSPLHF
-,TRBV9,TRBJ1-2,-,TGTGCCAGCAGCGTAGATGGGGATGGCTACACCTTC,CASSVDGDGYTF
-,TRBV7-6,TRBJ2-7,TRBD2,TGTGCCAGCAGCCCGAGCGGGGCCTTCTACGAGCAGTACTTC,CASSPSGAFYEQYF
-,TRBV19,TRBJ1-4,TRBD1,TGTGCCAGTAGTATAGATGAGGGGACAGGGAATGAAAAACTGTTTTTT,CASSIDEGTGNEKLFF
-,TRBV7-6,TRBJ2-3,-,TGTGCCAGCAGCTTAAGTTCGGGTTTCAGCACAGATACGCAGTATTTT,CASSLSSGFSTDTQYF
few,TRBV7-8,TRBJ2-5,TRBD2,TGTGCCAGCAGCAGGACTAGCGGGGGGTACCAAGAGACCCAGTACTTC,CASSRTSGGYQETQYF
-,TRBV5-1,TRBJ1-1,TRBD1,TGCGCCAGCAGCCTCGCTATCGGGACAGGGAGGAACACTGAAGCTTTCTTT,CASSLAIGTGRNTEAFF
-,TRBV6-5,TRBJ1-4,TRBD1,TGTGCCAGCACCAGGGGGTCTACTAATGAAAAACTGTTTTTT,CASTRGSTNEKLFF
-,TRBV7-6,TRBJ2-1,TRBD2,TGTGCCAGCAGCTTAGTGACTAGCGGCAATGAGCAGTTCTTC,CASSLVTSGNEQFF
once,TRBV7-2,TRBJ2-7,-,TGTGCCAGCAGCCCTGGGGGGAGCCCGTACGAGCAGTACTTC,CASSPGGSPYEQYF
-,TRBV2,TRBJ2-1,-,TGTGCCAGCCGAGGAGGCTTCAGCTCCTACAATGAGCAGTTCTTC,CASRGGFSSYNEQFF
-,TRBV27,TRBJ1-6,-,TGTGCCAGCAGTAAAATAGTGACTCCCGGGCCCTATAATTCACCCCTCCACTTT,CASSKIVTPGPYNSPLHF
-,TRBV27,TRBJ1-4,-,TGTGCCAGCAGCGCTGAACCGGCCGATGAAAAACTGTTTTTT,CASSAEPADEKLFF
-,TRBV18,TRBJ2-5,TRBD1,TGTGCCAGCTCACCGAGGACAGGGGACCAAGAGACCCAGTACTTC,CASSPRTGDQETQYF
-,TRBV5-6,TRBJ1-5,-,TGTGCCAGCAGCCTACAGGGTAGCAATCAGCCCCAGCATTTT,CASSLQGSNQPQHF
-,TRBV19,TRBJ1-1,-,TGTGCCAGTAGTGCCCGGGACATAGCGAACACTGAAGCTTTCTTT,CASSARDIANTEAFF
few,TRBV5-6,TRBJ1-1,-,TGTGCCAGCAGCTTGGCAGTAGCCGAAGCTTTCTTT,CASSLAVAEAFF